This T cell receptor (beta chain) was obtained from a study of shared clonotypes between healthy human individuals. Germline assignment: CDR1 ENHRY and CDR2 SYGVKD. The CDR3 loop spans 16 amino acids. V lost 4 bases, J lost 0 bases, and 15 bases lay in between. Approximately 210 ng DNA, around 30,000 T cell genomes, went into each sorted-subset replicate PCR. The protocol was immunoSEQ multiplex PCR, while the TCRdb copy is restricted to in-frame clones and leaves out a portion. This sample has about 1.5 million clones, with under 99% found just once. The material sequenced was naive CD4+ T cells sorted from blood. Subset given: CD45RA+ positively selected. The TCR was taken from a man aged 25 to 40 in good health. The V gene is TRBV10-3, the J gene TRBJ2-5; tentatively, D is TRBD1 (6 bases). The CDR3 DNA reads TGTGCCATCAGTGGAGGGAGTAGGGGGTACCAAGAGACCCAGTACTTC. Its protein product is CAISGGSRGYQETQYF.